The 8 T cell receptor beta chains given below trace back to one sample, sequenced in a study of early T cells in non-severe SARS-CoV-2 infection. TCRdb itself ran the 5' RACE reads through MiXCR, one entry per CDR3 protein. Of under 85,000 distinct CDR3 sequences listed, around 15% are singletons. The sequencing sample was made of whole blood. The receptors derive from an adult who was a healthcare worker with PCR-confirmed SARS-CoV-2 infection or an uninfected control (not recorded which).

This clonotype was detected many times. The chain couples TRBV5-1 to TRBJ2-7; the D gene is possibly TRBD1 (5 bases). Trimming took off 4 bases at V and 5 bases at J, with 19 bases between the two ends. This CDR3 spans 15 amino acids. Germline V gene lookup returns CDR1 SGHRS and CDR2 YFSETQ. The CDR3 sequence is CASSPVGDPRDEQYF. CDR3 coding DNA: TGCGCCAGCAGCCCCGTAGGGGATCCCCGGGACGAGCAGTACTTC.

This clonotype was detected only a few times. Germline and junction disagree at one end, which may indicate a read error. The chain joins TRBV7-6 to TRBJ2-7; 9 bases match TRBD1. The germline V gene encodes CDR1 SGHVS and CDR2 FNYEAQ. The CDR3 loop spans 13 amino acids. Here the CDR3 reads CASSLVNRGRINF. CDR3 nucleotides: TGTGCCAGCAGCTTAGTAAACAGGGGGCGCATAAACTTC.

The chain employs TRBV19 and TRBJ1-2; TRBD1 aligns across 7 bases. V lost 7 bases to trimming and J lost 4 bases; unmatched junction nucleotides: 9. The CDR3 is 14 residues long. CDR1 LNHDA and CDR2 SQIVND come from the germline V gene (reference sequence). This CDR3 is CASKPGQLTYGYTF. The DNA of the CDR3 is TGTGCCAGTAAGCCGGGACAGCTAACCTATGGCTACACCTTC.

V usage is TRBV5-1 and J usage is TRBJ2-3; 16 nucleotides line up with TRBD2. V shed 4 bases, J shed 5 bases, and the junction held 7 bases outside the gene matches. The germline V gene has CDR1 SGHRS and CDR2 YFSETQ. This CDR3 spans 17 amino acids. The CDR3 coding sequence is TGCGCCAGCAGCACCGGGACTAGCGGGGGGGCCAGAGATACGCAGTATTTT. Translating gives CASSTGTSGGARDTQYF.

The rearrangement uses TRBV6-5 and TRBJ1-1; no reliable D call. The germline V gene has CDR1 MNHEY and CDR2 SVGAGI. V lost 8 bases to trimming and J lost 8 bases, with 9 bases between them. The CDR3 loop spans 10 amino acids. This chain's CDR3 is CASGRVEAFF. The CDR3 region has the DNA TGTGCCAGCGGCCGAGTAGAAGCTTTCTTT.

The chain combines TRBV12-3 or TRBV12-4 with TRBJ2-6; D gene unclear. With 7 bases removed from V and 1 base from J, the gap between germline ends came to 8 bases. CDR3 length: 14 amino acids. The CDR3 sequence is CASIYRSGANVLTF. The CDR3 nucleotides are TGTGCCAGCATATATCGATCTGGGGCCAACGTCCTGACTTTC.

The CDR3 loop is CASSPSEDTQYF. The DNA of the CDR3 is TGTGCCAGCAGTCCCTCTGAAGATACGCAGTATTTT. The genes are TRBV6-2 or TRBV6-3 and TRBJ2-3; no clear D gene. Germline CDR1 and CDR2: MNHEY and SVGEGT. The CDR3 sequence is 12 residues long. V dropped 5 bases and J dropped 5 bases, with 8 bases sitting between them.

This clonotype was recorded a few times. This chain connects TRBV28 to TRBJ2-6, with TRBD1 matching over 7 bases. Per germline, CDR1 MDHEN and CDR2 SYDVKM. The CDR3 loop spans 16 amino acids. The ends lost 7 bases at V and 0 bases at J; junction bases unmatched: 6. This CDR3 reads CASKRQGVSGANVLTF. CDR3 nucleotide sequence: TGTGCCAGCAAAAGACAGGGAGTCTCTGGGGCCAACGTCCTGACTTTC.